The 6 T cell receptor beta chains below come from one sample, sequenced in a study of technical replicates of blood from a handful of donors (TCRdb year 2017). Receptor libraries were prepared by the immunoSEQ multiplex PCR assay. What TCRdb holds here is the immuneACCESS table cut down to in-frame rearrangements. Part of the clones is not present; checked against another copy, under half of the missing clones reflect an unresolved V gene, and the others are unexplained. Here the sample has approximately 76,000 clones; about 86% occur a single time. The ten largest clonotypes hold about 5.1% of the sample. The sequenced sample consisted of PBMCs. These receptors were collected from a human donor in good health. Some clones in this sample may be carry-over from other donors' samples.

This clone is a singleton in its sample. CDR3 region: CASKIRGTASYEQYF. The CDR3 DNA is TGTGCCAGCAAGATACGCGGGACAGCGTCCTACGAGCAGTACTTC. The V call is TRBV7-8, the J call TRBJ2-7, with D perhaps matching TRBD1 (7 bases). Trimming took 7 bases from V and 1 from J, leaving 17 bases between them. The germline CDR1 and CDR2 sequences are SGHVS and FQNEAQ. The CDR3 length is 15 residues.

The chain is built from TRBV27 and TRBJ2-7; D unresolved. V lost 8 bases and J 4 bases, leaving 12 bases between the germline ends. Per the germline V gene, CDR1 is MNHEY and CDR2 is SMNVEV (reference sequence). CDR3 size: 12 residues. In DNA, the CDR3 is TGTGCCAGCTCCTACAGTGGTTACGAGCAGTACTTC. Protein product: CASSYSGYEQYF.

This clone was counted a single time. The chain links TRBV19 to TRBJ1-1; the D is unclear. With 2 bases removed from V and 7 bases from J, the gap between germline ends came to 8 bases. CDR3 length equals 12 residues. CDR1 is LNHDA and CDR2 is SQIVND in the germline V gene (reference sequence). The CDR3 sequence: CASSIISGEAFF. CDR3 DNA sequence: TGTGCCAGTAGTATAATCTCGGGTGAAGCTTTCTTT.

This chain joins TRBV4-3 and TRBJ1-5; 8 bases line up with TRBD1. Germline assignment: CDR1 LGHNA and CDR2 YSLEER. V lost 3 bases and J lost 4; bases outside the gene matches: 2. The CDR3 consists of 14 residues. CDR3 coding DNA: TGCGCCAGCAGCCAGGACAGGGCGAATCAGCCCCAGCATTTT. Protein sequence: CASSQDRANQPQHF.

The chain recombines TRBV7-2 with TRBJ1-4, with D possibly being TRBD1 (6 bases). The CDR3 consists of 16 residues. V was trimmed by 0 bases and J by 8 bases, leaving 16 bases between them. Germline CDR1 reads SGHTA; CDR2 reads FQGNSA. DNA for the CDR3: TGTGCCAGCAGCTTAGCAATGATTGGGGGGGCGGAAAAACTGTTTTTT. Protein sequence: CASSLAMIGGAEKLFF.

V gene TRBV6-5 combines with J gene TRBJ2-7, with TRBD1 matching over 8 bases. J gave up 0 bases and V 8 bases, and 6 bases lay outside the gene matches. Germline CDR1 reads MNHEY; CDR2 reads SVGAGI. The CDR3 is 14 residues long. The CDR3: CASYDRGSSYEQYF. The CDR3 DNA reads TGTGCCAGCTACGACAGGGGCAGCTCCTACGAGCAGTACTTC.